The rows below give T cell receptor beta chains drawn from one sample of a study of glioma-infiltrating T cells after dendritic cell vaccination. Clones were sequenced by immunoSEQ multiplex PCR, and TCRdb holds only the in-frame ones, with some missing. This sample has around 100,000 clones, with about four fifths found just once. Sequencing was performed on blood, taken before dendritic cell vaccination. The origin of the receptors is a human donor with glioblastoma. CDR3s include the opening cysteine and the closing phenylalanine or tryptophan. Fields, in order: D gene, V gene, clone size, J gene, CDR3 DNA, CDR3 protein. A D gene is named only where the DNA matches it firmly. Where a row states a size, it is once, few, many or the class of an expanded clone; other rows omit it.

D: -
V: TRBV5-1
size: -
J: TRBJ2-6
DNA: TGCGCCAGCAGCGTTGGTTGGGGCGGCGGGGCCAACGTCCTGACTTTC
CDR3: CASSVGWGGGANVLTF

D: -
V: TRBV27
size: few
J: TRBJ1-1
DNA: TGTGCCAGCAGAAACAGGGTGAACACTGAAGCTTTCTTT
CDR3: CASRNRVNTEAFF

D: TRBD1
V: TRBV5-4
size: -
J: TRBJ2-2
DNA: TGTGCCAGCAGCTGGGACAGGAGCGAGAACACCGGGGAGCTGTTTTTT
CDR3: CASSWDRSENTGELFF

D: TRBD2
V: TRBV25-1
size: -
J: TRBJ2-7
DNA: TGTGCCAGCAGTGAGGCGACTAGCGGGGGGCCGCGACGGTACGAGCAGTACTTC
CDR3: CASSEATSGGPRRYEQYF

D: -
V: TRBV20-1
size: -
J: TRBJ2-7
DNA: TGCAGTGCTAGTAGTGGCGAGCAGTACTTC
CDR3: CSASSGEQYF

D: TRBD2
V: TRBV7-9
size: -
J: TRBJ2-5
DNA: TGTGCCTGGGAGGGGCTCTCGCGAGAGACCCAGTACTTC
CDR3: CAWEGLSRETQYF

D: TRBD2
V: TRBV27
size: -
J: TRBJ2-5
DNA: TGTGCCAGCACACGAATAGCGGGGGGCTTGGAGACCCAGTACTTC
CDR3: CASTRIAGGLETQYF

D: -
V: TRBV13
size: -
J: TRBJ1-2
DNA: TGTGCCAGCAGCTCTAATCGAGATGGCTATGGCTACACCTTC
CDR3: CASSSNRDGYGYTF

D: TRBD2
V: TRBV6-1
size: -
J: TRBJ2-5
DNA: TGTGCCAGCGGTGGGGGGGTCGAGGAGACCCAGTACTTC
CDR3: CASGGGVEETQYF

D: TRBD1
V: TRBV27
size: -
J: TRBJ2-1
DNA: TGTGCCAGCAGTCCCTGGGGACAGCCCGATGAGCAGTTCTTC
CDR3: CASSPWGQPDEQFF

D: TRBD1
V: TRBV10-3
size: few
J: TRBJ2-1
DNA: TGTGCCGCGACAGGACAGGGTTCCGATGAGCAGTTCTTC
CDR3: CAATGQGSDEQFF

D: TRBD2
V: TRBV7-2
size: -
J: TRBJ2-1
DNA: TGTGCCAGCAGCTTAAGGTGGGGCGGGGGGACCAATGAGCAGTTCTTC
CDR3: CASSLRWGGGTNEQFF

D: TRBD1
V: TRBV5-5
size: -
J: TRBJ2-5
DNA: TGTGCCAGCAGCTTTTTTACGGGGGACAGGGAAGGAGAGACCCAGTACTTC
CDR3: CASSFFTGDREGETQYF

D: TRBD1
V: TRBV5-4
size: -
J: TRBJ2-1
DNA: TGTGCCAGCAGCTTAGGTTTCACAGGGGAATTGAATGAGCAGTTCTTC
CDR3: CASSLGFTGELNEQFF

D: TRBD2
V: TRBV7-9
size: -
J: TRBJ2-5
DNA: TGTGCCAGCAGCTTATTAACTAGCGGGGGAAGGGAAGAGACCCAGTACTTC
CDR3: CASSLLTSGGREETQYF

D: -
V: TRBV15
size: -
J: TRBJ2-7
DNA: TGTGCCACCAGCACCCGGAGAGGATACGAGCAGTACTTC
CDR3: CATSTRRGYEQYF

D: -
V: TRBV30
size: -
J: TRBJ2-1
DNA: TGTGCCTGGAAAGGGGGGGGGCCGCACTCCTACAATGAGCAGTTCTTC
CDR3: CAWKGGGPHSYNEQFF

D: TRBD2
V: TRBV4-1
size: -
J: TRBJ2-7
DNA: TGCGCCAGCAGCCCCTTGGGCGGGGGCTACGAGCAGTACTTC
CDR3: CASSPLGGGYEQYF

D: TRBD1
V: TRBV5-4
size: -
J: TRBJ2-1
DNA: TGTGCCAGCAGCTCTCGGACAGGGAACTACAATGAGCAGTTCTTC
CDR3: CASSSRTGNYNEQFF

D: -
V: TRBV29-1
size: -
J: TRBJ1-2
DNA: TGCAGCGTTGCCCAGGGCCCCCTAGATGGCTACACCTTC
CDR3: CSVAQGPLDGYTF

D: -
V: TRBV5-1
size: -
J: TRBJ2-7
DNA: TGCGCCAGCAGCTTGGTTGGGCAGGGGAGCTACGAGCAGTACTTC
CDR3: CASSLVGQGSYEQYF